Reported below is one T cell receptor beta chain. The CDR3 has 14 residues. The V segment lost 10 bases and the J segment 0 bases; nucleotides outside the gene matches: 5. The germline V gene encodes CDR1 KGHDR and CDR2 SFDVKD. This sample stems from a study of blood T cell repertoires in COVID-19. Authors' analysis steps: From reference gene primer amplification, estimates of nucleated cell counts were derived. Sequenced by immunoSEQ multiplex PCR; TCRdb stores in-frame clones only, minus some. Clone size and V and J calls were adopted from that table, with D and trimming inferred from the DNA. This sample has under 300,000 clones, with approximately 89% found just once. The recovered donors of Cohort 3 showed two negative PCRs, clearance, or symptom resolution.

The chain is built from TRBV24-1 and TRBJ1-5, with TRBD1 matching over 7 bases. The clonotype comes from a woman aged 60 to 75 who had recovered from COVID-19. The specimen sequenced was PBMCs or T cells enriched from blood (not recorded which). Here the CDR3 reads CATGDSSSNQPQHF. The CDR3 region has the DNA TGTGCCACAGGGGACAGTTCTAGCAATCAGCCCCAGCATTTT.